This entry lists 10 T cell receptor beta chains sequenced from one sample in a study of blood T cell repertoires in COVID-19. The assay was immunoSEQ multiplex PCR, and TCRdb's table has in-frame clones only and misses some. Of 250,000 to 350,000 clones listed, around 84% were seen once; the top ten hold more than 1.1%. Material: peripheral blood. Receptors originate from a human donor with COVID-19, enrolled during active disease. The donor label of this sample is uncertain.

The CDR3 sequence is CASSTDSSTEAFF. The CDR3 DNA reads as TGTGCCAGCAGTACCGACAGTTCCACTGAAGCTTTCTTT. This rearrangement joins TRBV6-2 or TRBV6-3 to TRBJ1-1; possibly TRBD1 for D (5 bases). The CDR3 is made up of 13 amino acids. Per germline, CDR1 MNHEY and CDR2 SVGEGT. V lost 5 bases to trimming and J lost 4 bases, with 11 bases between them.

The chain joins TRBV29-1 to TRBJ2-2; 7 bases agree with TRBD2. CDR3 length: 16 residues. V shed 4 bases, J shed 6 bases, and the junction held 14 bases outside the gene matches. CDR1 SQVTM and CDR2 ANQGSEA come from the germline V gene. CDR3 protein: CSVGTGGGSGAGELFF. The CDR3 DNA follows: TGCAGCGTTGGAACTGGTGGCGGGAGTGGGGCCGGGGAGCTGTTTTTT.

This clone was seen just once. J is TRBJ1-4 and V is TRBV5-1; 7 positions match TRBD1. Per the germline V gene, CDR1 is SGHRS and CDR2 is YFSETQ. The CDR3 has 16 amino acids. Germline trimming cut 4 bases from V and 0 bases from J; bases unmatched to any gene: 6. In DNA, the CDR3 is TGCGCCAGCAGCCCTGACAGGGTTTCAACTAATGAAAAACTGTTTTTT. Translation: CASSPDRVSTNEKLFF.

About this clone itself: Distinct nucleotide sequences in the sample also encode this CDR3. Written as DNA, the CDR3 is TGTGCCAGCTCACCAGGGACTAGCTACGAGCAGTACTTC. It yields the protein CASSPGTSYEQYF. This chain uses TRBV18 with TRBJ2-7, with 8 bases lining up with TRBD2. CDR1 is KGHSH, CDR2 LQKENI, per germline. There are 13 residues in the CDR3. V shed 2 bases, J shed 3 bases, and the junction held 0 bases outside the gene matches.

The rearrangement uses TRBV7-6 and TRBJ1-1; no firm D call. Germline V gene lookup returns CDR1 SGHVS and CDR2 FNYEAQ. This CDR3 region has 14 residues. V lost 5 bases and J 1 base, leaving 11 bases between the germline ends. CDR3 sequence reads: CASSLRSPNTEAFF. The CDR3 nucleotides are TGTGCCAGCAGCCTCAGATCCCCGAACACTGAAGCTTTCTTT.

V usage is TRBV10-3 and J usage is TRBJ1-1; D gene unclear. Germline loops: CDR1 ENHRY, CDR2 SYGVKD. The CDR3 spans 13 residues. The V end lost 7 bases, the J end lost 3 bases, and 12 bases lay between the germline ends. The CDR3 sequence is CAITTARDTEAFF. CDR3 coding DNA: TGTGCCATCACGACGGCGAGGGACACTGAAGCTTTCTTT.

The rearrangement joins TRBV27 to TRBJ1-5, with D possibly matching TRBD1 (5 bases). Germline CDR1 MNHEY, CDR2 SMNVEV (reference sequence). V lost 3 bases, J lost 2 bases, and 14 bases lay in between. The CDR3 spans 16 residues. DNA of the CDR3: TGTGCCAGCAGTTTCGTCGGAGGGACCGGCAATCAGCCCCAGCATTTT. Its translation is CASSFVGGTGNQPQHF.

The chain is built from TRBV5-8 and TRBJ1-3; D is ambiguous. The CDR3 sequence is 15 residues long. Trimming took off 1 base at V and 4 bases at J, with 12 bases between the two ends. Germline V gene lookup returns CDR1 SGHTS and CDR2 YDEGEE. The CDR3 is CASSLIGPAGNTIYF. The CDR3, as DNA: TGTGCCAGCAGCTTGATCGGCCCAGCGGGAAACACCATATATTTT.

The rearrangement joins TRBV7-8 to TRBJ1-2; D is perhaps TRBD1 (6 bases). The CDR3 loop spans 14 amino acids. The V end lost 0 bases, the J end lost 4 bases, and 9 bases lay between the germline ends. In germline, CDR1 is SGHVS, CDR2 FQNEAQ. The CDR3 protein is CASSLAQGSYGYTF. The CDR3, as DNA: TGTGCCAGCAGCTTAGCGCAGGGGTCCTATGGCTACACCTTC.

The chain joins TRBV3-1 (or the pseudogene TRBV3-2) to TRBJ2-3, with D maybe TRBD2 (7 bases). Trimming shortened V by 0 bases and J by 5 bases, and 15 bases separated the two germline ends. CDR1 is LGHDT, CDR2 YNNKEL, per germline (reference sequence). CDR3 length: 16 amino acids. CDR3 loop: CASSQESRGQVDTQYF. For the CDR3, the DNA is TGTGCCAGCAGCCAAGAGTCGCGGGGGCAGGTAGATACGCAGTATTTT.